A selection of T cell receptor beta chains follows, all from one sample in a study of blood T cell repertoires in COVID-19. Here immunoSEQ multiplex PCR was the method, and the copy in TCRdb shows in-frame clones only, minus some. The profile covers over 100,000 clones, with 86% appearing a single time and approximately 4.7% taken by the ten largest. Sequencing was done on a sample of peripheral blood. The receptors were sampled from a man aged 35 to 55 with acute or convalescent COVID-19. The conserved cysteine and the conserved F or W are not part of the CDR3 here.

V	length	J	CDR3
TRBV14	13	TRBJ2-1	ASRPNLAGVNEQF
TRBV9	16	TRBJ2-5	ASSESPGLAGGGETQY
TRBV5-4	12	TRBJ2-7	ASSSGTHSYEQY
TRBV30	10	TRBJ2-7	AWSVRGFEQY
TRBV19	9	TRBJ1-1	ASSDRTEAF
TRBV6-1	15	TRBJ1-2	ASSETQGALSNYGYT
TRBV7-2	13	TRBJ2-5	ASSLDRQRQETQY
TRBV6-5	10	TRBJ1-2	ASSYNQAYFT
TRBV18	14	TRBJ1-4	ASSPPGRQLNEKLF
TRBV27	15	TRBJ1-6	ASSPLSTGTSFSPLH
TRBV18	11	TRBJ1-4	ASTRQENEKLF
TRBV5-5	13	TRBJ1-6	ASSLGTVNNSPLH
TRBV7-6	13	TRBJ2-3	ASSLAGTGRDTQY
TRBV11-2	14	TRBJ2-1	ASSLDPSGGYNEQF
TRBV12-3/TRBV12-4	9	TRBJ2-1	ASRQYNEQF
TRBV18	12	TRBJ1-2	ASSPGTDSYGYT
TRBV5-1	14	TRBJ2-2	ASSPTPGQGTGELF
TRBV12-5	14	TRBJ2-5	ASGLVLAEKQETQY
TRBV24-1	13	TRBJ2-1	ATSDRRLARDEQF
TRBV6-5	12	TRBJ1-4	ASRPRQYGEKLF
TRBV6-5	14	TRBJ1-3	ASSYSTGLGGNTIY
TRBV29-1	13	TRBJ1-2	SVEAGYRDVNGYT
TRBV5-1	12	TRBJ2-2	ASSRGVNTGELF
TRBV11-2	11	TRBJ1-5	ASGQNSNQPQH
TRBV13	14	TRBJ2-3	ASSFPPGLAGVTQY
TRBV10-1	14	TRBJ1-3	ASSDGQGASGNTIY
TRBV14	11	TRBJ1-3	ASRLNSGNTIY
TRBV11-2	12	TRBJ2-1	ASSRTSGGNEQF
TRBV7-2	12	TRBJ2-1	ASSLGTGVAEQF
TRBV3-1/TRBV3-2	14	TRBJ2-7	ASSRRSLTSGGWQY
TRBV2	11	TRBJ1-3	ASNYRAGDTIY
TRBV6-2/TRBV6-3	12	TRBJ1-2	ASSYEDRSYGYT
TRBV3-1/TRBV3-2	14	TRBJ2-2	ASSQDSQGDHGELF
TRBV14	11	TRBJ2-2	ASSSDITGELF
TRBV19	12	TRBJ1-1	ASSIGGGNTEAF
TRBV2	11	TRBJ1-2	ASSIRTGDGYT
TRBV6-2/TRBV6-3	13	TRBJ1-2	ASSTGQGALNGYT